Reported below is one T cell receptor (beta chain). Its antigen is unknown. The record has no base qualities; no much larger clone is one base away. Sorting staining used anti-CD3, anti-CD4, anti-CD8 and a Vbeta20 antibody from the IOTest Beta Mark kit on a FACSAria III, with purity above 98%. Peripheral blood was drawn into sodium heparin tubes, and mononuclear cells were separated by Ficoll-Paque PLUS density gradient centrifugation. CD4+ Vbeta20+, CD4+ Vbeta20-, and CD8+ T cell fractions were FACS-sorted before TCRbeta deep sequencing. Including the terminal cysteine and phenylalanine, the CDR3 comprises 16 residues. The only DNA kept is the CDR3, 48 bases in frame from the first base. CDR1 MDHEN and CDR2 SYDVKM were looked up in the germline V gene. Unmatched junction bases come to 8, with V trimmed by 3 bases and J by 5 bases. These data belong to a study of somatic mutations in T cells in chronic GVHD (dated by TCRdb to between 2020 and 2021).

Genomic DNA was isolated and then used for the TCRbeta deep sequencing. The immunoSEQ assay, provided as a commercial service, was used for TCRbeta CDR3 sequencing and initial data processing. As for the authors' bioinformatics: Reads were demultiplexed, adapter and primer sequences removed, similar clones merged by frequency-ratio clustering, and V, D, J genes annotated with IMGT. TCRdb carries this immuneACCESS record with in-frame sequences only. Its versions omit some clonotypes, under half of them owing to an unresolved V gene in the studies checked, with the rest unexplained. V, J and clone size reflect that table, while D and trimming were determined from the DNA. Here the sample has about 1,700 clones; 63% occur a single time. In total, the top ten clones hold approximately 59% of the sample.

The receptor's source is a male patient in his 50s with chronic graft-versus-host disease. Some T cells may be donor cells from the graft after a transplant. Sequencing was performed on CD8+ T cells from blood. The chain links TRBV28 with TRBJ2-1; 9 central nucleotides agree with TRBD2. The DNA sequence is TGTGCCAGCAGTTTGGATAGCGGGGGACTACACAATGAGCAGTTCTTC. The resulting protein is CASSLDSGGLHNEQFF.